This TCR beta chain was sequenced during a study of shared clonotypes between healthy human individuals. Sorted-subset replicate PCR reactions were performed with 200 ng DNA, corresponding to roughly 29,000 T cell genomes. Libraries were prepared by immunoSEQ multiplex PCR; TCRdb keeps only in-frame clonotypes and omits some of them. The sample consists of 1.4 million or so clones, approximately 98.5% of them appearing once. CDR1 is MGHRA and CDR2 is YSYEKL in the germline V gene. This CDR3 region has 16 residues. The V and J ends lost 2 bases and 7 bases, in that order; junction bases with no gene match: 7.

The V gene is TRBV4-1, the J gene TRBJ2-2; 10 nucleotides agree with TRBD1. The TCR sequence derives from a man aged 25 to 45 in good health. The specimen was naive CD4+ T cells sorted from blood. Noted subset: CD45RA+ positively selected. This CDR3 is CASSQSTGTGVGELFF. CDR3 DNA sequence: TGCGCCAGCAGCCAATCCACCGGGACAGGGGTCGGGGAGCTGTTTTTT.